This TCR beta chain comes out of a study of T-cell memory formation after mild COVID-19. From the 5' RACE reads, TCRdb called clonotypes with MiXCR, one entry per CDR3 protein. The data hold under 550,000 distinct CDR3 sequences, with about 20% observed a single time. Comment on this clonotype: What it binds is not known.

V was clipped by 4 bases and J by 7 bases; unmatched bases: 8. Germline CDR1 SGHRS, CDR2 YFSETQ. The CDR3 covers 16 residues. Study conclusions and caveats: CD4/CD8 balance characterized clones contracting day 15 to 85, and CD4+ skew characterized later expanders. The second-wave clones peaking on day 37 were not confirmed as SARS-CoV-2-specific.

The TCR sequence derives from an adult woman who had mild COVID-19 (a few samples of this study predate the infection). Cell type and time point are not known. Sequencing used PBMCs or a T cell subset sorted from them (not recorded which). The chain carries TRBV5-1 and TRBJ1-6, with TRBD1 matching 10 bases. CDR3: CASSIGMGQGNSPLHF. The CDR3 DNA is TGCGCCAGCAGCATTGGAATGGGACAGGGGAATTCACCCCTCCACTTT.